This record looks at one T cell receptor (beta chain) sequence and its context. This sample was taken from a study of blood T cell repertoires in COVID-19. At the level of the study: Both acute and convalescent COVID-19 samples were obtained from the United States, Italy and Spain. Sources were T cells, B-cell-depleted T cells, or PBMCs; the material itself was cDNA or gDNA.

TCRdb keeps only in-frame clones here, not all; method: immunoSEQ multiplex PCR. Found here are about 320,000 clones, 89% of them singletons; the top ten hold under 6.5%. This CDR3 is built from 16 residues. V was cut by 0 bases and J by 0 bases, with 11 bases left in between. The germline CDR1 and CDR2 sequences are LNHNV and YYDKDF (reference sequence). Sequenced input: peripheral blood. The chain has TRBV15 and TRBJ1-1; tentative D call: TRBD1 (6 bases). This sequence was found in a man aged 18-30 years who had recovered from COVID-19. CDR3 sequence: CATSRDTTGLNTEAFF. CDR3 in DNA: TGTGCCACCAGCAGAGATACGACAGGTTTGAACACTGAAGCTTTCTTT.